A single sample gave rise to the 2 T cell receptor beta chains below, sequenced in a study of CD8+CD57+ T cells in acquired aplastic anemia. Profiling that covered TCR beta VDJ and CDR3 relied on genomic DNA as its template. TCRdb re-derived calls from the reads in MiXCR, one entry per CDR3 protein. The sample shows about 220,000 distinct CDR3 sequences, 30% to 40% of them seen only once. Sequenced: sorted CD4+, CD8+, or CD8+CD57+ T cells (not recorded which) from PBMCs. The receptor source for this set is a human donor in good health, serving as a control.

This clonotype was detected many times. The gene calls are TRBV29-1 and TRBJ2-3; D not certain. The CDR3 spans 14 residues. CDR1 SQVTM and CDR2 ANQGSEA come from the germline V gene. Trimming pared 4 bases from V and 2 bases from J, leaving 13 bases between. The CDR3 protein is CSVGALGFTDTQYF. DNA for the CDR3: TGCAGCGTTGGGGCATTGGGGTTCACAGATACGCAGTATTTT.

This clonotype was observed a handful of times. The genes are TRBV2 and TRBJ1-5, with no clear D. The germline V gene encodes CDR1 SNHLY and CDR2 FYNNEI. The V end was cut by 4 bases, the J end by 8 bases, with 12 bases between. CDR3 length: 13 residues. The CDR3 sequence: CASSANLVEPQHF. CDR3 DNA sequence: TGTGCCAGCAGTGCTAACCTGGTAGAGCCCCAGCATTTT.